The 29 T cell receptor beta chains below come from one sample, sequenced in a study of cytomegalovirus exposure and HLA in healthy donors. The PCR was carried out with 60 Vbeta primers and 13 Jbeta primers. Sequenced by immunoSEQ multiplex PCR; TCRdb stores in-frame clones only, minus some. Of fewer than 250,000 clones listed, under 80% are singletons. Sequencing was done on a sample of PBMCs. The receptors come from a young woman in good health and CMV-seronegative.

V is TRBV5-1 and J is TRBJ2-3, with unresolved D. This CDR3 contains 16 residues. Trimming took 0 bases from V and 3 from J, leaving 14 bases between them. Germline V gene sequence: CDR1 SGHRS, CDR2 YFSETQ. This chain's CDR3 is CASSLAPPVATDTQYF. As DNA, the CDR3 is TGCGCCAGCAGCTTGGCCCCGCCAGTGGCAACAGATACGCAGTATTTT.

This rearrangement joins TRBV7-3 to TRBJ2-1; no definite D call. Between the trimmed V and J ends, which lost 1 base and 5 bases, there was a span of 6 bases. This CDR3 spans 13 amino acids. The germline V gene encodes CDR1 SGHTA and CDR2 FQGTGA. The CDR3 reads CASSLSSNNEQFF. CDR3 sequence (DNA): TGTGCCAGCAGCTTAAGCAGTAACAATGAGCAGTTCTTC.

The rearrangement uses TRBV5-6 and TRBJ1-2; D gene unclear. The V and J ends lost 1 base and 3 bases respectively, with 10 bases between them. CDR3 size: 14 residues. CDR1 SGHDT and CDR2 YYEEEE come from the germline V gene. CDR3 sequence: CASSLYRTDYGYTF. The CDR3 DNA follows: TGTGCCAGCAGCTTGTACAGAACCGACTATGGCTACACCTTC.

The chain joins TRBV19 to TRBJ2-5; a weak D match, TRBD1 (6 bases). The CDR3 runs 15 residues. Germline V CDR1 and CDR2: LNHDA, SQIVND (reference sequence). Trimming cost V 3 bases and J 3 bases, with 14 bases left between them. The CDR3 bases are TGTGCCAGTAGTATTTCGGGCGCAGGGGAAGAGACCCAGTACTTC. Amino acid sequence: CASSISGAGEETQYF.

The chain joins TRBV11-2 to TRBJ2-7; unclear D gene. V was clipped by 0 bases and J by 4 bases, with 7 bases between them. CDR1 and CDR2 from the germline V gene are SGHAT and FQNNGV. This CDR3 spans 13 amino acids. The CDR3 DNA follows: TGTGCCAGCAGCTTAGATTTCAGTTACGAGCAGTACTTC. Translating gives CASSLDFSYEQYF.

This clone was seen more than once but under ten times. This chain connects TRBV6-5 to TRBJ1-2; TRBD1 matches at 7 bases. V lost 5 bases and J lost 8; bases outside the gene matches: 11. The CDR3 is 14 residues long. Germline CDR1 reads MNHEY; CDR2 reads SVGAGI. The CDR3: CASSEGDSYFGYTF. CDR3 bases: TGTGCCAGCAGTGAGGGGGACAGTTATTTCGGCTACACCTTC.

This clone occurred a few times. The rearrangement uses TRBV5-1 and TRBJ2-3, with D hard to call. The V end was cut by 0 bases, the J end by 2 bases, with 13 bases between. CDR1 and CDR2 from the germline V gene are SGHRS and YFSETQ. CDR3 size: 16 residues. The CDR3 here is CASSLGAAPVTDTQYF. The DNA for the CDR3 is TGCGCCAGCAGCTTGGGTGCGGCGCCTGTCACAGATACGCAGTATTTT.

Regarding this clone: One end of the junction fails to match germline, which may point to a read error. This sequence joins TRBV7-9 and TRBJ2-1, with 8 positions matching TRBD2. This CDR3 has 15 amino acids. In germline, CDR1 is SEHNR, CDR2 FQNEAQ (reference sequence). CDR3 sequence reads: CSSRPPVLAAKEQFF. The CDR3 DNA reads TGTTCCAGCAGACCTCCGGTACTAGCGGCAAAGGAGCAGTTCTTC.

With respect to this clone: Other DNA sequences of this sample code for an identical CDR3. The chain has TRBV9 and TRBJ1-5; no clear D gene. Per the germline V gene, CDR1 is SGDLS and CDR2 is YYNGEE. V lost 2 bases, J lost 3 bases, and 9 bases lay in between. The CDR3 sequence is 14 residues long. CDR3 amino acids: CASSVGGNNQPQHF. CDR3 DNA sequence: TGTGCCAGCAGCGTCGGTGGTAACAATCAGCCCCAGCATTTT.

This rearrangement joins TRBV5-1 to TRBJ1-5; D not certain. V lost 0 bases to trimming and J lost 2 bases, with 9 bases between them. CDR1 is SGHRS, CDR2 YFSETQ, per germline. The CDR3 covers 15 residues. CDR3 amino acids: CASSLVGDGNQPQHF. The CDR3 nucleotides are TGCGCCAGCAGCTTGGTGGGCGATGGCAATCAGCCCCAGCATTTT. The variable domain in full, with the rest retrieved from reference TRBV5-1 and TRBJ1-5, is KAGVTQTPRYLIKTRGQQVTLSCSPISGHRSVSWYQQTPGQGLQFLFEYFSETQRNKGNFPGRFSGRQFSNSRSEMNVSTLELGDSALYLCASSLVGDGNQPQHFGDGTRLSIL.

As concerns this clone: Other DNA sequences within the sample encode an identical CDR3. CDR3 nucleotides: TGTGCCAGCTCACCAGGGACAGGGGGCTACGAGCAGTACTTC. Its translation: CASSPGTGGYEQYF. The J gene is TRBJ2-7, the V gene TRBV18; 11 bases are a match to TRBD1. There are 14 residues in the CDR3. Germline values: CDR1 KGHSH, CDR2 LQKENI. V shed 2 bases and J 3 bases; nucleotides not matched to a gene: 0.

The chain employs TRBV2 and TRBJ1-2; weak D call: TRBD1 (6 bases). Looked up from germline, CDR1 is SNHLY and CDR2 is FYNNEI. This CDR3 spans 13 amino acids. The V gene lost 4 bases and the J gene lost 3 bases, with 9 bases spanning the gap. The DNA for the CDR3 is TGTGCCAGCAGTGCCTCAGGGGACTATGGCTACACCTTC. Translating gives CASSASGDYGYTF.

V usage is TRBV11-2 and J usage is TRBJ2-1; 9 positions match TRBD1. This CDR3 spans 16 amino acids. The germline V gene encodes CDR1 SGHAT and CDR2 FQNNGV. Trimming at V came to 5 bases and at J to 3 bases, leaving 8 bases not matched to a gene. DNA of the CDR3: TGTGCCAGCAGCACCCTGACAGGGGGGGACTACAATGAGCAGTTCTTC. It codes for CASSTLTGGDYNEQFF.

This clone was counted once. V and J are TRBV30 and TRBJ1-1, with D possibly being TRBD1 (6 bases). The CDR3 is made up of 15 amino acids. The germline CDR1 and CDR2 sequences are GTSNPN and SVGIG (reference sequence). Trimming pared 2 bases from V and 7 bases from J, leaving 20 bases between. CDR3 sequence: CAWSFPGSTGGEAFF. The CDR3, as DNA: TGTGCCTGGAGTTTCCCTGGCTCGACAGGAGGTGAAGCTTTCTTT.

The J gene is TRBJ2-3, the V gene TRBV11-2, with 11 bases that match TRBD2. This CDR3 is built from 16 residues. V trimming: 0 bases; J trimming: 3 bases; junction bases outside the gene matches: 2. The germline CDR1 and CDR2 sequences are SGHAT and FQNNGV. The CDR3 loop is CASSLELAGATDTQYF. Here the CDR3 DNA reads TGTGCCAGCAGCTTAGAACTAGCGGGAGCTACAGATACGCAGTATTTT.

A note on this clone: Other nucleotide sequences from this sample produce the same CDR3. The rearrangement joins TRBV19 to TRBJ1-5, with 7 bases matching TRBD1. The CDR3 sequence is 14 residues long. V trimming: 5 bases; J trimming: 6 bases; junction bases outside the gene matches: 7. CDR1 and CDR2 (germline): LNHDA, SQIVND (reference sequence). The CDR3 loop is CASSPDRHGQPQHF. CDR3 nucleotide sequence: TGTGCCAGTAGTCCGGACAGGCATGGTCAGCCCCAGCATTTT.

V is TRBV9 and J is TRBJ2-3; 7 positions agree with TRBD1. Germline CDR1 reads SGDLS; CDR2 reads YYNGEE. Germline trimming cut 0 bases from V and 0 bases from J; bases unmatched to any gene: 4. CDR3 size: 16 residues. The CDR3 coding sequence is TGTGCCAGCAGCGTAGGGGACAGCGATAGCACAGATACGCAGTATTTT. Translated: CASSVGDSDSTDTQYF.

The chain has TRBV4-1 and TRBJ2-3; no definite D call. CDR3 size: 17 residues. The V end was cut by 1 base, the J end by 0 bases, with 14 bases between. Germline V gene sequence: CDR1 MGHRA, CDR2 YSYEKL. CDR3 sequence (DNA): TGCGCCAGCAGCCAAGTTTATCCACAATCTAGCACAGATACGCAGTATTTT. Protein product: CASSQVYPQSSTDTQYF.

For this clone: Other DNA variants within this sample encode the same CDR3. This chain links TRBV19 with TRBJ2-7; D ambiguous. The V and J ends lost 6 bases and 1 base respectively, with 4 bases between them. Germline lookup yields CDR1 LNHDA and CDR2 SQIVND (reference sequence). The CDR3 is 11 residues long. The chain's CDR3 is CASSQSYEQYF. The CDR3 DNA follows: TGTGCCAGTAGCCAATCCTACGAGCAGTACTTC.

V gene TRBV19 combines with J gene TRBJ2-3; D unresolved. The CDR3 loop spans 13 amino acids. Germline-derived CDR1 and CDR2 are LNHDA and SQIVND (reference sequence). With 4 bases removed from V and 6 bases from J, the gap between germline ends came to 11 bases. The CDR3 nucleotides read TGTGCCAGTAGTAACGCAGGTGGCGATACGCAGTATTTT. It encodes CASSNAGGDTQYF.

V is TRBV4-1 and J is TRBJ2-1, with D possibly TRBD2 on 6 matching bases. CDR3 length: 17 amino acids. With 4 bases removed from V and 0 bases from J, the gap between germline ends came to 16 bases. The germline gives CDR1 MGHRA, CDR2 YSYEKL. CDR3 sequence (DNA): TGCGCCAGCAGCCCCTCGGCGGGGCCGAGCTCCTACAATGAGCAGTTCTTC. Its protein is CASSPSAGPSSYNEQFF.

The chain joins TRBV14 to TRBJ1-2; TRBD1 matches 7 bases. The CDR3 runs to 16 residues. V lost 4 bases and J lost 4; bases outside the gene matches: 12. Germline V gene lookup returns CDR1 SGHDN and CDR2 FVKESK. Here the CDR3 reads CASSRDRLPAGYGYTF. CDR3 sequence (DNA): TGTGCCAGCAGCCGGGACAGACTCCCGGCGGGCTATGGCTACACCTTC.

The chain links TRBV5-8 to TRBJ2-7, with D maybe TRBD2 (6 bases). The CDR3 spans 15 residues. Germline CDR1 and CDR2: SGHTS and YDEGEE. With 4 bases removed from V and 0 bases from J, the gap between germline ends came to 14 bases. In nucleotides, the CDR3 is TGTGCCAGCAGCGGCGGGACGGGGAACTCCTACGAGCAGTACTTC. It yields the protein CASSGGTGNSYEQYF.

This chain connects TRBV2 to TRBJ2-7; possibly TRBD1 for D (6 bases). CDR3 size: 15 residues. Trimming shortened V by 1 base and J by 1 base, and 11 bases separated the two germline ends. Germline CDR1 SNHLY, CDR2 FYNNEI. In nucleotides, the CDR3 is TGTGCCAGCAGTGAAGGGCAGGGGATATCCTACGAGCAGTACTTC. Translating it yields CASSEGQGISYEQYF.

In DNA form, the CDR3 reads TGTGCCAGCAGCTTGAGAGACAGGGGAGGCGACTATGGCTACACCTTC. It yields the protein CASSLRDRGGDYGYTF. The chain employs TRBV7-2 and TRBJ1-2; 8 nucleotides line up with TRBD1. The CDR3 totals 16 residues. Germline loops: CDR1 SGHTA, CDR2 FQGNSA. The junction had 9 bases not matched to a gene; V was cut back by 3 bases and J by 3 bases.

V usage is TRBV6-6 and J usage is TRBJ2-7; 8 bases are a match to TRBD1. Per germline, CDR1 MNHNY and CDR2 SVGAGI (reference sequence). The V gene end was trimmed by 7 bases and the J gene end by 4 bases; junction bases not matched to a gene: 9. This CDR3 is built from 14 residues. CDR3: CASKTGVNRYEQYF. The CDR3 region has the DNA TGTGCCAGCAAGACAGGGGTTAATCGATACGAGCAGTACTTC.

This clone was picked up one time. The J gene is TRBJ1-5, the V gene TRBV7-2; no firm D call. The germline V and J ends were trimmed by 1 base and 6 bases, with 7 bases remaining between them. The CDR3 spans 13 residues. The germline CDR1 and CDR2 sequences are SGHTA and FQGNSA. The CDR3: CASSLGGRQPQHF. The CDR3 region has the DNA TGTGCCAGCAGCTTAGGAGGGCGTCAGCCCCAGCATTTT.

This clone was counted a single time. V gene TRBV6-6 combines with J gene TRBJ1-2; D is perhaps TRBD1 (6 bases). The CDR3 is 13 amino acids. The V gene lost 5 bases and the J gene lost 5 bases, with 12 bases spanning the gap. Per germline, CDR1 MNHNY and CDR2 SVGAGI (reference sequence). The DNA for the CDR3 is TGTGCCAGCAGTGCTTCAGGGGTATATGGCTACACCTTC. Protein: CASSASGVYGYTF.

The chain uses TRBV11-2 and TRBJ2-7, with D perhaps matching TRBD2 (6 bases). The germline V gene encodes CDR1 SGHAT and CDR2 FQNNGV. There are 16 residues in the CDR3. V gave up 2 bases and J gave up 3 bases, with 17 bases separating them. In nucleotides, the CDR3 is TGTGCCAGCAGCTTAAATTCTCCGGGAGCCGACTACGAGCAGTACTTC. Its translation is CASSLNSPGADYEQYF.